A selection of T cell receptor beta chains follows, all from one sample in a study of cytomegalovirus exposure and HLA in healthy donors. Measured with immunoSEQ multiplex PCR; TCRdb has only the in-frame clones, and not every one. The sample records 150,000 or so clones, 80% being singletons. Sequencing was performed on PBMCs. These receptors all stem from a man aged 25-45 years in good health and CMV-seropositive. Both conserved end residues are part of each CDR3. The order of the fields is V gene, J gene, D gene, clone size, CDR3 protein, CDR3 DNA. A D gene is named only where the DNA matches it firmly. Rows give clone size only sometimes, using once, few, many, or a class for an expanded clone.

V gene: TRBV25-1
J gene: TRBJ1-2
D gene: -
clone size: -
CDR3 protein: CASSEYSSYTF
CDR3 DNA: TGTGCCAGCAGTGAGTACAGTAGCTACACCTTC

V gene: TRBV28
J gene: TRBJ1-1
D gene: TRBD1
clone size: -
CDR3 protein: CATARTGVTEAFF
CDR3 DNA: TGTGCCACCGCTCGGACAGGGGTTACTGAAGCTTTCTTT

V gene: TRBV6-6
J gene: TRBJ2-3
D gene: TRBD2
clone size: -
CDR3 protein: CASSWLAGRTDTQYF
CDR3 DNA: TGTGCCAGCAGTTGGCTAGCGGGAAGGACAGATACGCAGTATTTT

V gene: TRBV19
J gene: TRBJ2-1
D gene: TRBD2
clone size: few
CDR3 protein: CASNPGGAYNEQFF
CDR3 DNA: TGTGCCAGTAACCCGGGGGGGGCTTACAATGAGCAGTTCTTC

V gene: TRBV6-6
J gene: TRBJ2-7
D gene: -
clone size: -
CDR3 protein: CASSPRTDSYEQYF
CDR3 DNA: TGTGCCAGCAGTCCGAGGACAGATTCTTACGAGCAGTACTTC

V gene: TRBV2
J gene: TRBJ2-5
D gene: TRBD2
clone size: once
CDR3 protein: CATRGRLADETQYF
CDR3 DNA: TGTGCCACCCGGGGGAGACTAGCGGATGAGACCCAGTACTTC

V gene: TRBV10-3
J gene: TRBJ1-5
D gene: -
clone size: -
CDR3 protein: CATEASELDNQPQHF
CDR3 DNA: TGTGCCACCGAGGCGAGTGAGTTAGACAATCAGCCCCAGCATTTT

V gene: TRBV5-1
J gene: TRBJ2-1
D gene: TRBD2
clone size: -
CDR3 protein: CASSLVGGGRSYNEQFF
CDR3 DNA: TGCGCCAGCAGCTTGGTTGGTGGCGGGAGGTCTTACAATGAGCAGTTCTTC

V gene: TRBV19
J gene: TRBJ2-7
D gene: TRBD2
clone size: -
CDR3 protein: CASSGLAGGGEQYF
CDR3 DNA: TGTGCCAGTAGTGGACTAGCGGGAGGGGGAGAGCAGTACTTC

V gene: TRBV27
J gene: TRBJ1-1
D gene: -
clone size: -
CDR3 protein: CASSLIGRGTEAFF
CDR3 DNA: TGTGCCAGCAGCCTAATCGGGAGAGGGACTGAAGCTTTCTTT

V gene: TRBV10-3
J gene: TRBJ2-1
D gene: -
clone size: few
CDR3 protein: CAISRTEGEQFF
CDR3 DNA: TGTGCCATCAGTCGGACTGAAGGTGAGCAGTTCTTC

V gene: TRBV4-1
J gene: TRBJ2-7
D gene: -
clone size: -
CDR3 protein: CASSQEFGYEQYF
CDR3 DNA: TGCGCCAGCAGCCAAGAGTTCGGGTACGAGCAGTACTTC

V gene: TRBV9
J gene: TRBJ2-7
D gene: TRBD1
clone size: -
CDR3 protein: CASSVRQGGVYEQYF
CDR3 DNA: TGTGCCAGCAGCGTCAGACAGGGGGGGGTCTACGAGCAGTACTTC

V gene: TRBV25-1
J gene: TRBJ2-5
D gene: TRBD2
clone size: once
CDR3 protein: CASSESFTSGRQETQYF
CDR3 DNA: TGTGCCAGCAGTGAATCGTTCACTAGCGGGAGACAAGAGACCCAGTACTTC

V gene: TRBV7-3
J gene: TRBJ1-1
D gene: -
clone size: -
CDR3 protein: CASSLTARLNTEAFF
CDR3 DNA: TGTGCCAGCAGCTTAACCGCCAGGTTGAACACTGAAGCTTTCTTT

V gene: TRBV7-2
J gene: TRBJ2-7
D gene: TRBD2
clone size: few
CDR3 protein: CASSLSAGGGTYEQYF
CDR3 DNA: TGTGCCAGCAGCTTAAGCGCGGGCGGGGGAACCTACGAGCAGTACTTC

V gene: TRBV27
J gene: TRBJ2-1
D gene: TRBD2
clone size: -
CDR3 protein: CASSLSFVAGYEQFF
CDR3 DNA: TGTGCCAGCAGTTTATCGTTTGTAGCGGGATATGAGCAGTTCTTC

V gene: TRBV28
J gene: TRBJ2-1
D gene: TRBD1
clone size: -
CDR3 protein: CASSTGTGPIIYNEQFF
CDR3 DNA: TGTGCCAGCAGTACCGGGACAGGACCGATAATCTACAATGAGCAGTTCTTC

V gene: TRBV4-1
J gene: TRBJ2-7
D gene: -
clone size: -
CDR3 protein: CASSQEGLGSSYEQYF
CDR3 DNA: TGCGCCAGCAGCCAAGAGGGACTCGGGAGCTCCTACGAGCAGTACTTC

V gene: TRBV7-9
J gene: TRBJ2-3
D gene: -
clone size: once
CDR3 protein: CASSLVPYAGYTDTQYF
CDR3 DNA: TGTGCCAGCAGCTTAGTTCCCTATGCGGGGTACACAGATACGCAGTATTTT